The subject of this entry is one T cell receptor beta chain. It lacks a known antigen. The sample holds no much larger clone one base away, and base qualities are not on file. The cysteine opens and the phenylalanine closes a CDR3 of 16 amino acids. Only the CDR3 part of the read is kept: 48 bases, read in frame from the first base. V and J are truncated by 2 bases and 0 bases respectively, leaving an intervening sequence of 12 bases. CDR1 is given as SGHDT and CDR2 as YYEEEE, both from the germline V gene. This entry belongs to a study of cytomegalovirus exposure and HLA in healthy donors (dated by TCRdb to 2016 to 2017). As for the study more broadly: According to an earlier analysis of a few hundred of the donors, about 179 million T cells yielded some 120 million unique TCR beta sequences and about 280 Gb of sequence data. Besides the first cohort of 500 to 700 subjects, a separate validation cohort made up of 120 different subjects was used. Among 350 to 400 genotyped donors of the cohort, an average of roughly 240,000 unique TCR beta nucleotide sequences were sequenced per donor, roughly a sixth of them non-productive. An early release covering 500 to 750 HLA-typed donors comprised 300 to 350 gigabases of sequencing data and 65 million to 100 million unique TCR sequences. Of the roughly 410 genotyped donors, approximately 81% were placed in the genetic ancestry cluster associated with self-reported Caucasian donors. Genome-wide SNP genotypes for about 65% of the 666 donors were used in a later genetic analysis, which treated that subset as a discovery cohort. HLA typing covered class I and class II loci at four-digit resolution. Every repertoire in the discovery cohort had been generated on one and the same sequencing platform. Rather than using new phenotypic data, the later analysis identified candidate immune exposures from TCR beta sequences and from how often those sequences occurred across donors. The aim of the study was to test whether cataloging public T cell receptors could identify signatures of past pathogen exposure. The study profiled the T cell repertoires of 550 to 700 subjects by immunosequencing and related them to cytomegalovirus serostatus. Donor age, sex, ethnicity and CMV serostatus were compiled together with the repertoire data. Several DR-DQ haplotypes were treated as single units for association and clustering because of strong linkage in the cohort. Typing coverage differed by locus: A, B, C, DRB1 and DQB1 were typed in roughly 629-630 donors, DQA1 in about 560, DPA1 in 600 to 610, and DPB1 in 450 to 480. To study patterns of TCR occurrence, a later analysis re-analyzed previously published TCR beta repertoires from 600 to 750 donors and added high-resolution HLA genotyping. An earlier analysis of about 620 of the donors applied high-throughput TCR beta sequencing to assess whether each TCR beta V gene segment acted as functional or pseudogenic. To predict cytomegalovirus infection status, the study brought together high-throughput TCR immunosequencing, statistical association of individual TCRs with disease status, and machine learning. Overall results and qualifications from the work: In a later analysis, HLA-associated TCR beta chains were found to be more clonally expanded and to have lower generation probabilities than equally common non-associated chains. When HLA alleles, especially DR and DQ, strongly co-occurred, TCR associations were difficult to assign to individual alleles. This cohort had only TCR beta chains sequenced, and the lack of alpha or paired-chain data limited which features could be detected. According to a later analysis, parvovirus B19, influenza, CMV and Epstein-Barr virus appeared linked to several top co-occurrence clusters. In a later analysis, most CMV-associated TCR beta chains were found to appear HLA-restricted, with HLA associations seemingly driven largely by CMV exposure. The study gave a list of some 150 TCR beta chains associated with cytomegalovirus. A further reported finding was that TCR beta sequences accurately predicted the HLA-A and HLA-B alleles for most subjects in the first cohort. Immune exposure information for the cohort was limited to CMV serostatus. The classifier was reported to diagnose cytomegalovirus status with high specificity and sensitivity in both the original and validation cohorts. Roughly uniform sequencing depth across donors was assumed in presence/absence analyses, although this assumption may not hold. Some IMGT-functional V segments, including TRBV6-2 and TRBV6-3, could not be told apart with the 87-base-pair reads, so those segments were excluded. Most TCR sequences were observed very rarely across donors, whereas some public TCRs were present in many individuals. Because HLA typing was missing for some donors at each locus, association tests included only the typed subset. In a later genetic analysis, fewer N-insertions in productive TCRs were reported among donors in an Asian-associated ancestry cluster than the approximately 670-donor mean. In a later analysis, some 17,000 TCR beta sequences were associated with specific HLA alleles at a false discovery rate of 0.05. In an earlier analysis of approximately 590 of the donors, most TCR beta V segments were observed in productive rearrangements about 87% or about 30% of the time, broadly matching IMGT annotations. The earlier analysis of about 600 of the donors excluded roughly 16 rarely observed V segments, including chromosome 9 orphons, because counts were too low. It was suggested by the authors that the approach could potentially be generalized to other disease states and immunological phenotypes. Correlated functional status among segregating V segments might reflect linkage disequilibrium, but an unknown experimental factor could not be ruled out. V-gene and J-gene trimming of TCR beta chains was associated with a missense DCLRE1C variant in a later genetic analysis, and the association was replicated in an independent cohort. Three of the identified cytomegalovirus-associated TCR beta chains were confirmed in vitro to be specific for cytomegalovirus antigens. According to a later analysis, TCR association rates differed among HLA loci, with DRB1 alleles showing the most associated TCRs and HLA-C alleles showing the fewest. A group of highly shared sequence variants was considered likely to be a technical artifact of the sequencing pipeline.

Library preparation was by the immunoSEQ multiplex PCR assay. For the multiplex PCR, a mixture combining 60 forward primers for TCR Vbeta segments and 13 reverse primers for TCR Jbeta segments was used. Amplification of the CDR3 region of rearranged TCR beta genes was performed with a multiplex PCR assay on genomic DNA. Amplified TCR beta libraries were sequenced as 87-base-pair reads on the Illumina HiSeq System. In the original analysis: Across the 500 to 850 repertoires, a later analysis counted some 81 million unique TCR beta chains, some 11 million of which were shared by at least two donors. To remove PCR and sequencing errors, raw reads were error-corrected and collapsed into unique sequences using a nearest-neighbor algorithm that merged closely related sequences. Alignment of CDR3 sequences to IMGT reference sequences was used to assign V, D and J gene segments. For a sequence to be retained, a match of at least six nucleotides to both a V gene segment and a J gene segment was required. A rearrangement was called productive if the CDR3 had no stop codons and remained in frame with V and J, and every other rearrangement was called non-productive. Following IMGT convention, CDR3 was defined as the stretch from the second conserved V-encoded cysteine up to the conserved J-encoded phenylalanine. The earlier analysis of about 610 of the donors excluded any sequence lacking an unambiguous match to a single V gene segment. An earlier analysis of around 600 of the donors classified V segments as functional when productive rearrangements were above 56.7% and as segregating when the standard deviation between donors was above 5%. A statistical classification framework was developed to diagnose cytomegalovirus status using the catalog of TCR beta chain sequences. In a later analysis, V and J genes were assigned by comparing TCR nucleotide sequences against IMGT/GENE-DB human TR gene sequences. A later analysis assigned CDR3 sequences and most-parsimonious VDJ recombination scenarios with the TCRdist pipeline. In a later analysis, every TCR beta chain was defined by the combination of its CDR3 amino acid sequence and its V-gene family, and reads without a unique V-gene family were dropped. As a way to deal with suspected cross-contamination and a sequencing artifact, a later analysis dropped approximately 570 nucleotide sequences that were highly shared and had low generation probability. In a later analysis, a clonal expansion index was calculated for each public chain from normalized within-repertoire ranks of inferred template counts. A later analysis computed generation probabilities with a VDJ recombination model fitted to out-of-frame rearrangements, and checked the results against IGoR. A later analysis scored TCR-TCR, TCR-HLA and TCR-CMV co-occurrence with hypergeometric tests, applying a repertoire-size bias correction to TCR pairs. To estimate false discovery rates, a later analysis permuted the HLA or CMV assignments 20 times. In a later analysis, co-occurring TCRs were grouped using DBSCAN, with TCRdist sequence similarity added in when clustering inside HLA-allele-positive subsets. Repertoires with fewer than 30,000 or more than 120,000 public chains were left out of co-occurrence clustering, as were five repertoires with anomalous nucleotide sharing. TCRdb provides this immuneACCESS table in a form limited to in-frame rearrangements. Some clones are lacking; in checked studies, under half of them reflect an unresolved V gene, and why the rest are absent is not known. V and J calls and clone size are as listed in that table; D and trimming were resolved from the DNA. This sample lists 150,000 or so clones; 80% were detected once. The ten largest account for over 8% of the sample.

The cohort was made up of 666 healthy bone marrow donors. Cohort members were all nominally healthy when sampled, although unrecorded immune exposures were likely present. The donor was CMV seropositive and belonged to the group of 250 to 300 seropositive cohort members. Every donor gave a peripheral blood sample, and the peripheral blood mononuclear cells from that sample were used for TCR beta sequencing. The Qiagen DNeasy Blood Extraction Kit was used to extract genomic DNA from the blood cell samples. Material: PBMCs. The receptor chain draws on TRBV5-6 and TRBJ1-3; possibly the D gene is TRBD1, per 6 matching bases. This TCR derives from a man in his late teens or twenties in good health and CMV-seropositive. The CDR3 reads as follows: CASSFTTGSSGNTIYF. The DNA reads TGTGCCAGCAGCTTTACTACAGGGTCCTCTGGAAACACCATATATTTT.